The rows below give T cell receptor beta chains drawn from one sample of a study of cytomegalovirus exposure and HLA in healthy donors. Data came from immunoSEQ multiplex PCR; TCRdb stores just in-frame clones and leaves some out. The table has over 150,000 clones, about 80% seen once. Sequenced: PBMCs. The receptors here all came from a man between 25 and 39 years old in good health and CMV-seropositive. CDR3s include the opening cysteine and the closing phenylalanine or tryptophan. D genes are given only for firm matches. Clone size is not always given. Where it is, it says once, few, many or a class for expanded clones.

DNA,CDR3,V,D,J,size
TGTGCCAGCGGCGGGGACAGGGGTTTAAGGATGGGACTAGCGGGAGGCGCCGGGGAGCTGTTTTTT,CASGGDRGLRMGLAGGAGELFF,TRBV7-3,TRBD2,TRBJ2-2,.
TGTGCCAGCAGCTTAGCGGCGGGCGCCGGAAACACCATATATTTT,CASSLAAGAGNTIYF,TRBV13,.,TRBJ1-3,.
TGCGCCAGCACCTACCCCGGACAGCTTCTCAACAATGAGCAGTTCTTC,CASTYPGQLLNNEQFF,TRBV10-2,.,TRBJ2-1,.
TGTGCCACCGGACAGGCTGTGAACACTGAAGCTTTCTTT,CATGQAVNTEAFF,TRBV10-3,TRBD1,TRBJ1-1,.
TGTGCCAGCAGTGAAGTATCTAGCGGGAGTGGGACCCAGTACTTC,CASSEVSSGSGTQYF,TRBV6-1,TRBD2,TRBJ2-5,.
TGTGCCAGCAGCCGTCCTCTAGCGGGAGGCTCCGGCACCGGGGAGCTGTTTTTT,CASSRPLAGGSGTGELFF,TRBV28,TRBD2,TRBJ2-2,.
TGTGCCAGCAGTTTAGGGACTCCCAATGAGCAGTTCTTC,CASSLGTPNEQFF,TRBV27,.,TRBJ2-1,.
TGTGCCAGCAGTTCGACAGGGGCTAAAGCTGAAGCTTTCTTT,CASSSTGAKAEAFF,TRBV6-1,TRBD1,TRBJ1-1,.
TGTGCCAGCTCTCGACTAGGGGAAGAGACCCAGTACTTC,CASSRLGEETQYF,TRBV11-2,.,TRBJ2-5,few
TGCAGCGCGAGCCGGACAGATGAGACCCAGTACTTC,CSASRTDETQYF,TRBV29-1,.,TRBJ2-5,.
TGTGCCAGCAGTACAGGGACAGGGAACGCTGAAGCTTTCTTT,CASSTGTGNAEAFF,TRBV28,TRBD1,TRBJ1-1,.
TGTGCCAGCAGTTCACCACCTGACACTTTCGCCAACGTCCTGACTTTC,CASSSPPDTFANVLTF,TRBV11-2,.,TRBJ2-6,.
TGTGCCAGCTCAAGGGACTTTAGCTCCTATAATTCACCCCTCCACTTT,CASSRDFSSYNSPLHF,TRBV18,.,TRBJ1-6,.
TGCGCCAGCAGCTTAGGCCCTCCGGACAGGGGGCGCACTGAAGCTTTCTTT,CASSLGPPDRGRTEAFF,TRBV5-1,TRBD1,TRBJ1-1,.
TGCGCCAGCAGCCAAGAGCGGGGTTGGTATGGCTACACCTTC,CASSQERGWYGYTF,TRBV4-3,.,TRBJ1-2,.
TGTGCCAGCAGGTCCGGGACAGGGACGACAAATGAGCAGTTCTTC,CASRSGTGTTNEQFF,TRBV6-5,TRBD1,TRBJ2-1,.
TGTGCCAGCAGCTTAGAGAGAGGAGATACGCAGTATTTT,CASSLERGDTQYF,TRBV7-2,.,TRBJ2-3,.
TGTGCCAGCAGAGTCCCGGGGACTAACTATGGCTACACCTTC,CASRVPGTNYGYTF,TRBV6-5,.,TRBJ1-2,.
TGTGCCAGTAGTACGACAACAGGGTTGAACACTGAAGCTTTCTTT,CASSTTTGLNTEAFF,TRBV19,.,TRBJ1-1,.
TGTGCCAGCAGCCGTCAAACAACGCAGGGGGCGCCTGGCTACACCTTC,CASSRQTTQGAPGYTF,TRBV7-2,TRBD1,TRBJ1-2,.
TGCGCCAGCAGCTTACAGGGGGCCAACTATGGCTACACCTTC,CASSLQGANYGYTF,TRBV5-1,TRBD1,TRBJ1-2,.
TGTGCCAGCAGCTTGTATTACAGGGGGCGCGATGGCTACACCTTC,CASSLYYRGRDGYTF,TRBV5-6,TRBD1,TRBJ1-2,.
TGTGCCAGCAGCTTAGCCCGGACAGGGGTCAATCAGCCCCAGCATTTT,CASSLARTGVNQPQHF,TRBV7-8,TRBD1,TRBJ1-5,.
TGTGCCAGTAGTATCGAGGAGAACACTGAAGCTTTCTTT,CASSIEENTEAFF,TRBV19,.,TRBJ1-1,.
TGTGCCAGCAGCGTCTCGGCGGGAGCTACGAACACCGGGGAGCTGTTTTTT,CASSVSAGATNTGELFF,TRBV9,TRBD2,TRBJ2-2,.
TGTGCCAGCAGCTTTATTGGAGGTTCACAGGAGCAGTTCTTC,CASSFIGGSQEQFF,TRBV7-2,.,TRBJ2-1,.
TGTGCCACCAGTAGGGGGGGCGCGGGAGTGGTAGATACGCAGTATTTT,CATSRGGAGVVDTQYF,TRBV15,.,TRBJ2-3,few
TGTGCCAGCAGCCGGGTGACCAACGTCCTGACTTTC,CASSRVTNVLTF,TRBV9,.,TRBJ2-6,.
TGCGCCAGCAGATGGGGCGACGAGCAGTACTTC,CASRWGDEQYF,TRBV5-1,.,TRBJ2-7,.
TGTGCCTGGGTCCTAGCCAAAAACATTCAGTACTTC,CAWVLAKNIQYF,TRBV30,.,TRBJ2-4,once
TGTGCCAGCAGGGGCTCCGGGACAGGGAATCAGCCCCAGCATTTT,CASRGSGTGNQPQHF,TRBV28,TRBD1,TRBJ1-5,.
TGCGCCAGCAGCTGGGGGGAGACAGGGTCTACCGGGGAGCTGTTTTTT,CASSWGETGSTGELFF,TRBV5-1,.,TRBJ2-2,.
TGTGCCAGCAGTGACTCGTGGCTCCGACAGTGCAGCTCCTACGAGCAGTACTTC,CASSDSWLRQCSSYEQYF,TRBV6-4,.,TRBJ2-7,.
TGTGCCAGCAATATACAGAGCTCTGGGGCCAACGTCCTGACTTTC,CASNIQSSGANVLTF,TRBV2,.,TRBJ2-6,.
TGTGCCAGCACCGGTCGAAGCGGGAATTTTTACAATGAGCAGTTCTTC,CASTGRSGNFYNEQFF,TRBV28,TRBD2,TRBJ2-1,.
TGCGCTAGCCGCGGGGTTCTATTGAACACTGAAGCTTTCTTT,CASRGVLLNTEAFF,TRBV4-1,.,TRBJ1-1,few
TGCAGCGTGGTAGCGGGAGAGCACGGGTACGAGCAGTACTTC,CSVVAGEHGYEQYF,TRBV29-1,TRBD2,TRBJ2-7,.
TGTGCCTGGAGTGTGTCCGTGCCTGAGGAAAAACTGTTTTTT,CAWSVSVPEEKLFF,TRBV30,.,TRBJ1-4,.
TGTTCCAGCAGCCCATTCCTCGGGGGGGGTTACGAGCAGTACTTC,CSSSPFLGGGYEQYF,TRBV7-9,TRBD2,TRBJ2-7,.
TGCGCCAGCAGCTTGGCGGGCGGGAGCCTCTACGAGCAGTACTTC,CASSLAGGSLYEQYF,TRBV5-1,TRBD2,TRBJ2-7,.